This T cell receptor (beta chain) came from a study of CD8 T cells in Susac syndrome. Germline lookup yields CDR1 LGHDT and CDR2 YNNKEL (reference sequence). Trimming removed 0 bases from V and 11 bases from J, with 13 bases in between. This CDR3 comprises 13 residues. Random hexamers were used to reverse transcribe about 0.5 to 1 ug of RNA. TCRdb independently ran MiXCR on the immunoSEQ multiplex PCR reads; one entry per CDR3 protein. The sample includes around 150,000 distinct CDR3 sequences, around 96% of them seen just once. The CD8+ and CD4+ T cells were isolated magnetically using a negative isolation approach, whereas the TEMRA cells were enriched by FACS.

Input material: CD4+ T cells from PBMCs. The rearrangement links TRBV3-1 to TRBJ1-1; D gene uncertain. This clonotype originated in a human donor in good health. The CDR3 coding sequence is TGTGCCAGCAGCCAAGAAGAAACCCGGAGGGCTTTCTTT. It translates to CASSQEETRRAFF.